The 10 T cell receptor beta chains listed next were all sequenced from one sample in a study of blood T cell repertoires in COVID-19. Clones were sequenced by immunoSEQ multiplex PCR, and TCRdb holds only the in-frame ones, with some missing. The table includes approximately 300,000 clones, around 86% detected once. The specimen sequenced was PBMCs or T cells enriched from blood (not recorded which). All receptors derive from a man between 60 and 75 years old who had recovered from COVID-19.

The J gene is TRBJ2-7, the V gene TRBV5-1; 9 bases agree with TRBD2. Germline V CDR1 and CDR2: SGHRS, YFSETQ. V lost 2 bases, J lost 5 bases, and 11 bases stayed unmatched. The CDR3 sequence is 16 residues long. The CDR3 protein is CASSLGTSGRNHEQYF. Written as DNA, the CDR3 is TGCGCCAGCAGCTTAGGGACAAGCGGGAGGAACCACGAGCAGTACTTC.

The chain recombines TRBV4-1 with TRBJ2-3; TRBD2 matches 9 bases. With 1 base clipped from V and 8 bases from J, the junction kept 7 bases outside the gene matches. This CDR3 has 15 amino acids. Germline assignment: CDR1 MGHRA and CDR2 YSYEKL. CDR3 residues: CASSQGTSATGTQYF. CDR3 sequence (DNA): TGCGCCAGCAGCCAAGGGACTAGCGCGACCGGTACGCAGTATTTT.

The rearrangement links TRBV5-1 to TRBJ2-1; 8 bases match TRBD2. Germline values: CDR1 SGHRS, CDR2 YFSETQ. This CDR3 spans 16 amino acids. V dropped 1 base and J dropped 6; count of bases not matched to a gene: 9. The CDR3: CASSLSVSGALNEQFF. CDR3 bases: TGCGCCAGCAGCTTGTCGGTTAGCGGGGCCCTCAATGAGCAGTTCTTC. The full variable domain, with the rest looked up from reference TRBV5-1 and TRBJ2-1, is KAGVTQTPRYLIKTRGQQVTLSCSPISGHRSVSWYQQTPGQGLQFLFEYFSETQRNKGNFPGRFSGRQFSNSRSEMNVSTLELGDSALYLCASSLSVSGALNEQFFGPGTRLTVL.

The gene calls are TRBV5-1 and TRBJ1-1; 8 nucleotides align to TRBD1. The V segment lost 6 bases and the J segment 1 base; nucleotides outside the gene matches: 8. CDR3 size: 15 residues. Germline V CDR1 and CDR2: SGHRS, YFSETQ. The CDR3 here is CASTTSGTGNTEAFF. CDR3 bases: TGCGCCAGCACTACCTCCGGGACAGGGAACACTGAAGCTTTCTTT.

This rearrangement joins TRBV11-2 to TRBJ1-2; 7 bases map to TRBD1. Germline CDR1 reads SGHAT; CDR2 reads FQNNGV. Losses at the gene ends were 2 bases for V and 10 bases for J; bases not matched to a gene: 7. The CDR3 covers 13 residues. CDR3 coding DNA: TGTGCCAGCAGCTTAAATCTGGGACAGTCCTACACCTTC. Protein sequence: CASSLNLGQSYTF.

The sample holds one count of this clone. This chain links TRBV9 with TRBJ1-4; D gene uncertain. The germline V gene has CDR1 SGDLS and CDR2 YYNGEE. The CDR3 totals 15 residues. Between the trimmed V and J ends, which lost 0 bases and 2 bases, there was a span of 8 bases. The CDR3: CASSVAHSTNEKLFF. CDR3 DNA: TGTGCCAGCAGCGTAGCCCACAGTACTAATGAAAAACTGTTTTTT. The full variable domain, rest sourced from reference TRBV9 and TRBJ1-4, is DSGVTQTPKHLITATGQRVTLRCSPRSGDLSVYWYQQSLDQGLQFLIQYYNGEERAKGNILERFSAQQFPDLHSELNLSSLELGDSALYFCASSVAHSTNEKLFFGSGTQLSVL.

The genes are TRBV29-1 and TRBJ1-1, with D possibly being TRBD1 (5 bases). CDR1 and CDR2 (germline): SQVTM, ANQGSEA. The CDR3 contains 12 residues. Trimming took off 5 bases at V and 7 bases at J, with 14 bases between the two ends. In DNA form, the CDR3 reads TGCAGCGTTCTTCGGGGAGGGGTTGAAGCTTTCTTT. Its protein product is CSVLRGGVEAFF.

This chain connects TRBV3-1 (or the pseudogene TRBV3-2) to TRBJ1-1, with D possibly TRBD1 on 5 matching bases. The CDR3 length is 13 residues. The germline V and J ends were trimmed by 5 bases and 4 bases, with 11 bases remaining between them. The germline gives CDR1 LGHDT, CDR2 YNNKEL (reference sequence). Here the CDR3 reads CASSGLGGTEAFF. CDR3 coding DNA: TGTGCCAGCAGCGGCCTCGGGGGCACTGAAGCTTTCTTT.

The J gene is TRBJ1-1, the V gene TRBV30; D possibly corresponds to TRBD1 (5 bases). The V and J ends lost 5 bases and 9 bases respectively, with 22 bases between them. The CDR3 loop spans 14 amino acids. Germline V CDR1 and CDR2: GTSNPN, SVGIG (reference sequence). Here the CDR3 reads CAWAFPGRLSQAFF. CDR3 nucleotide sequence: TGTGCCTGGGCCTTCCCAGGGAGGCTGTCCCAAGCTTTCTTT.

The chain links TRBV10-3 to TRBJ1-4, with 7 bases lining up with TRBD1. This CDR3 is built from 16 residues. CDR1 and CDR2 (germline): ENHRY, SYGVKD. With V trimmed by 2 bases and J by 8 bases, 11 bases remained unmatched. In nucleotides, the CDR3 is TGTGCCATCAGTGAGGCACCGGGACAGAGAAGAGAAAAACTGTTTTTT. It yields the protein CAISEAPGQRREKLFF.